What follows are 23 T cell receptor beta chains derived from one specimen sequenced in a study of blood T cell repertoires in COVID-19. TCRdb's table, derived via immunoSEQ multiplex PCR, lists solely in-frame clones and lacks some. The repertoire holds around 300,000 clones, with 88% as singletons. The sample taken for sequencing was PBMCs or T cells enriched from blood (not recorded which). These receptors originate from a young man who had recovered from COVID-19.

J is TRBJ2-2 and V is TRBV5-4; maybe TRBD1 (5 bases). Germline V CDR1 and CDR2: SGHNT, YYREEE (reference sequence). There are 14 residues in the CDR3. Trimming stripped 9 bases from V and 0 bases from J, with 12 bases between. CDR3 amino acids: CAIGQGSNTGELFF. The CDR3 DNA is TGTGCCATAGGGCAGGGTTCGAACACCGGGGAGCTGTTTTTT.

This clone has only a few counts. The chain recombines TRBV27 with TRBJ1-2, with 8 bases that match TRBD1. Germline V CDR1 and CDR2: MNHEY, SMNVEV (reference sequence). This CDR3 comprises 15 residues. The V gene end was trimmed by 4 bases and the J gene end by 8 bases; junction bases not matched to a gene: 12. In nucleotides, the CDR3 is TGTGCCAGCAGTTCACGCTCAGGGGGCGCGTGGGGCTACACCTTC. Residues: CASSSRSGGAWGYTF.

The chain uses TRBV5-4 and TRBJ2-3, with 12 nucleotides matching TRBD2. Germline CDR1 and CDR2: SGHNT and YYREEE (reference sequence). The CDR3 length is 19 residues. Trimming took 4 bases from V and 4 from J; bases not matched to a gene: 16. CDR3: CASSAPLAGGRLGPDTQYF. The CDR3 coding sequence is TGTGCCAGCAGCGCACCTCTAGCGGGGGGGAGACTGGGCCCAGATACGCAGTATTTT.

The V gene is TRBV7-9, the J gene TRBJ2-3; the D gene is possibly TRBD2 (6 bases). The V gene's germline CDR1 is SEHNR and CDR2 FQNEAQ (reference sequence). The V end was cut by 0 bases, the J end by 2 bases, with 9 bases between. This CDR3 is 15 amino acids long. The CDR3 is CASSLAGGFTDTQYF. DNA for the CDR3: TGTGCCAGCAGCTTAGCGGGGGGATTCACAGATACGCAGTATTTT.

The chain combines TRBV7-9 with TRBJ1-5, with 11 nucleotides matching TRBD1. Trimming removed 5 bases from V and 0 bases from J; junction bases left unmatched: 9. The CDR3 consists of 18 residues. CDR1 is SEHNR and CDR2 is FQNEAQ in the germline V gene (reference sequence). The CDR3 loop is CASSASRDRGDSNQPQHF. In DNA, the CDR3 is TGTGCCAGCAGCGCCTCCAGGGACAGGGGGGATAGCAATCAGCCCCAGCATTTT.

DNA for the CDR3: TGTGCCAGTAGTGAAAGCGGGAGACAAGAGACCCAGTACTTC. Translating it yields CASSESGRQETQYF. The chain recombines TRBV19 with TRBJ2-5; TRBD2 aligns across 8 bases. The CDR3 extends over 14 amino acids. V dropped 5 bases and J dropped 2; count of bases not matched to a gene: 4. CDR1 is LNHDA, CDR2 SQIVND, per germline (reference sequence).

This clone appeared a single time. The gene calls are TRBV2 and TRBJ2-3; 12 bases agree with TRBD2. The V gene's germline CDR1 is SNHLY and CDR2 FYNNEI. V shed 6 bases and J 4 bases; nucleotides not matched to a gene: 8. This CDR3 comprises 16 residues. CDR3 residues: CASRSPSGGAADTQYF. The CDR3 coding sequence is TGTGCCAGCAGGTCCCCTAGCGGGGGGGCTGCAGATACGCAGTATTTT. Filled out from reference TRBV2 and TRBJ2-3, the complete variable domain reads EPEVTQTPSHQVTQMGQEVILRCVPISNHLYFYWYRQILGQKVEFLVSFYNNEISEKSEIFDDQFSVERPDGSNFTLKIRSTKLEDSAMYFCASRSPSGGAADTQYFGPGTRLTVL.

The V and J genes are TRBV12-3 or TRBV12-4 and TRBJ1-4; possibly TRBD1 for D (5 bases). V gave up 2 bases and J gave up 10 bases, with 8 bases separating them. This CDR3 spans 12 amino acids. The CDR3 DNA is TGTGCCAGCAGTTTACAGGGTGGAAAACTGTTTTTT. It translates to CASSLQGGKLFF.

This clone appeared a single time. This rearrangement joins TRBV7-3 to TRBJ1-6, with D possibly TRBD1 on 6 matching bases. Trimming stripped 5 bases from V and 2 bases from J, with 13 bases between. Germline V gene data show CDR1 as SGHTA and CDR2 as FQGTGA. The CDR3 is 16 residues long. The CDR3 protein is CASSQTGGTYNSPLHF. In DNA, the CDR3 is TGTGCCAGCAGCCAGACAGGAGGCACCTATAATTCACCCCTCCACTTT.

The chain links TRBV7-9 to TRBJ1-6; perhaps TRBD1 as D (5 bases). Germline loops: CDR1 SEHNR, CDR2 FQNEAQ (reference sequence). The CDR3 loop spans 14 amino acids. Between the trimmed V and J ends, which lost 5 bases and 7 bases, there was a span of 12 bases. The CDR3 region has the DNA TGTGCCAGCAGCCAAGACAGCTACAATTCACCCCTCCACTTT. Protein product: CASSQDSYNSPLHF.

The chain has TRBV14 and TRBJ1-2; D remains unclear. The CDR3 sequence is 12 residues long. Germline CDR1 is SGHDN and CDR2 is FVKESK. Between the trimmed V and J ends, which lost 2 bases and 8 bases, there was a span of 9 bases. The CDR3 DNA reads TGTGCCAGCAGCCAATTCGGCGGGGGCTACACCTTC. Protein product: CASSQFGGGYTF.

This clone has only a few counts. The rearrangement uses TRBV7-2 and TRBJ1-5, with D possibly matching TRBD1 (6 bases). Germline CDR1 is SGHTA and CDR2 is FQGNSA. V shed 3 bases and J shed 7 bases, with 13 bases lying between them. The CDR3 loop spans 14 amino acids. The CDR3 reads CASSFGTRWQPQHF. CDR3 coding DNA: TGTGCCAGCAGCTTCGGGACAAGGTGGCAGCCCCAGCATTTT. The full variable domain, in which reference TRBV7-2 and TRBJ1-5 provide the parts outside the CDR3, is GAGVSQSPSNKVTEKGKDVELRCDPISGHTALYWYRQSLGQGLEFLIYFQGNSAPDKSGLPSDRFSAERTGGSVSTLTIQRTQQEDSAVYLCASSFGTRWQPQHFGDGTRLSIL.

This chain connects TRBV4-1 to TRBJ2-7; D might be TRBD2 (6 bases). Trimming cost V 4 bases and J 6 bases, with 7 bases left between them. Germline V lookup: CDR1 MGHRA, CDR2 YSYEKL. The CDR3 contains 11 residues. The CDR3, as DNA: TGCGCCAGCAGCCGAGCGGGCGAGCAGTACTTC. Encoded protein: CASSRAGEQYF.

The rearrangement uses TRBV5-6 and TRBJ1-5; a possible D gene is TRBD1 (6 bases). CDR3 length: 14 amino acids. Germline values: CDR1 SGHDT, CDR2 YYEEEE. Trimming left V 4 bases short and J 9 bases short, with 17 bases between. The CDR3 region is CASSLRTALMPQHF. The DNA of the CDR3 is TGTGCCAGCAGCCTGAGGACAGCGCTGATGCCCCAGCATTTT.

The gene calls are TRBV9 and TRBJ1-5; 9 nucleotides align to TRBD1. In germline, CDR1 is SGDLS, CDR2 YYNGEE. There are 16 residues in the CDR3. V lost 4 bases, J lost 3 bases, and 8 bases stayed unmatched. CDR3 DNA: TGTGCCAGCAGCACCGGACAGGGGTTATTCAATCAGCCCCAGCATTTT. It translates to CASSTGQGLFNQPQHF.

V usage is TRBV5-1 and J usage is TRBJ1-2; D unresolved. The CDR3 extends over 15 amino acids. Between the trimmed V and J ends, which lost 0 bases and 6 bases, there was a span of 15 bases. CDR1 and CDR2 (germline): SGHRS, YFSETQ. The chain's CDR3 is CASSLEARGHNGYTF. CDR3 nucleotides: TGCGCCAGCAGCTTGGAGGCCCGAGGGCACAATGGCTACACCTTC.

The gene calls are TRBV7-8 and TRBJ2-5; the D is unclear. CDR1 is SGHVS and CDR2 is FQNEAQ in the germline V gene. The V end lost 6 bases, the J end lost 0 bases, and 20 bases lay between the germline ends. The CDR3 is 17 residues long. DNA for the CDR3: TGTGCCAGCAGTCGAGCCATACCGACTCATTACCAAGAGACCCAGTACTTC. Its translation is CASSRAIPTHYQETQYF. The variable domain in full, with the rest retrieved from reference TRBV7-8 and TRBJ2-5, is GAGVSQSPRYKVAKRGQDVALRCDPISGHVSLFWYQQALGQGPEFLTYFQNEAQLDKSGLPSDRFFAERPEGSVSTLKIQRTQQEDSAVYLCASSRAIPTHYQETQYFGPGTRLLVL.

This chain connects TRBV5-1 to TRBJ1-1; the D gene is possibly TRBD1 (6 bases). The germline V gene has CDR1 SGHRS and CDR2 YFSETQ. Trimming cost V 4 bases and J 0 bases, with 16 bases left between them. The CDR3 is 16 amino acids. CDR3 DNA: TGCGCCAGCAGCCGTGGACAGAACCATTTGAACACTGAAGCTTTCTTT. It codes for CASSRGQNHLNTEAFF.

J is TRBJ2-2 and V is TRBV5-6; perhaps TRBD2 as D (7 bases). Per the germline V gene, CDR1 is SGHDT and CDR2 is YYEEEE. Trimming removed 0 bases at V and 4 bases at J, with 10 bases between. The CDR3 has 15 residues. The CDR3 loop is CASSLAGGRTGELFF. The CDR3 nucleotides read TGTGCCAGCAGCTTGGCCGGGGGGCGCACCGGGGAGCTGTTTTTT.

V gene TRBV18 combines with J gene TRBJ1-1; 8 nucleotides match TRBD1. Germline V gene data show CDR1 as KGHSH and CDR2 as LQKENI. This CDR3 has 15 amino acids. J was trimmed by 1 base and V by 6 bases; bases with no gene match: 7. For the CDR3, the DNA is TGTGCCAGCTCGGCCGGGACAGGAGAGAACACTGAAGCTTTCTTT. Protein sequence: CASSAGTGENTEAFF.

This chain joins TRBV5-4 and TRBJ2-5, with 8 bases identical to TRBD2. Trimming cost V 0 bases and J 2 bases; bases outside gene matches: 3. The CDR3 sequence is 15 residues long. Germline lookup yields CDR1 SGHNT and CDR2 YYREEE (reference sequence). In DNA, the CDR3 is TGTGCCAGCAGCTTGGTTTCTAGCGGGCAAGAGACCCAGTACTTC. This encodes CASSLVSSGQETQYF.

This clone was observed once. The chain couples TRBV30 to TRBJ1-2, with D possibly matching TRBD1 (6 bases). The germline V gene has CDR1 GTSNPN and CDR2 SVGIG (reference sequence). With 2 bases removed from V and 10 bases from J, the gap between germline ends came to 17 bases. CDR3 size: 13 residues. CDR3 sequence (DNA): TGTGCCTGGAGTCCTGGGACGAAGGGGGTCTACACCTTC. Its translation: CAWSPGTKGVYTF.

The chain is built from TRBV12-3 or TRBV12-4 and TRBJ2-1; D is ambiguous. Between the trimmed V and J ends, which lost 8 bases and 0 bases, there was a span of 8 bases. This CDR3 has 13 amino acids. As DNA, the CDR3 is TGTGCCAGCCGTAGGAGCTCCTACAATGAGCAGTTCTTC. Amino acids: CASRRSSYNEQFF.